This TCR beta chain stems from a study of blood T cell repertoires in COVID-19. Overall study: Recovered status in Cohort 3 required two negative PCRs, clearance, or symptom resolution. Samples representing acute and convalescent COVID-19 were sourced from the United States, Italy and Spain.

This study enrolled people aged roughly 18 to 89 from under 25 US geographic areas. The study assigned cohorts using participant-reported clinical history. Some clones are missing from TCRdb's copy, which holds only in-frame ones; the method was immunoSEQ multiplex PCR. The repertoire consists of some 330,000 clones, with over 75% occurring once and the leading ten covering around 1.9%. Sequencing was performed on PBMCs or T cells enriched from blood (not recorded which). This clonotype originated in a man aged 40-49 years in a cohort exposed to, infected with or recovered from COVID-19 (not recorded which).

CDR3: CASSIGRQGMDQPQHF. The CDR3 DNA sequence: TGTGCCAGTAGTATCGGGAGACAGGGTATGGATCAGCCCCAGCATTTT. The J gene is TRBJ1-5, the V gene TRBV19; 7 bases agree with TRBD1. There are 16 residues in the CDR3. Germline CDR1 is LNHDA and CDR2 is SQIVND (reference sequence). With V trimmed by 3 bases and J by 5 bases, 10 bases remained unmatched. The full variable domain, in which reference TRBV19 and TRBJ1-5 provide the parts outside the CDR3, is DGGITQSPKYLFRKEGQNVTLSCEQNLNHDAMYWYRQDPGQGLRLIYYSQIVNDFQKGDIAEGYSVSREKKESFPLTVTSAQKNPTAFYLCASSIGRQGMDQPQHFGDGTRLSIL.